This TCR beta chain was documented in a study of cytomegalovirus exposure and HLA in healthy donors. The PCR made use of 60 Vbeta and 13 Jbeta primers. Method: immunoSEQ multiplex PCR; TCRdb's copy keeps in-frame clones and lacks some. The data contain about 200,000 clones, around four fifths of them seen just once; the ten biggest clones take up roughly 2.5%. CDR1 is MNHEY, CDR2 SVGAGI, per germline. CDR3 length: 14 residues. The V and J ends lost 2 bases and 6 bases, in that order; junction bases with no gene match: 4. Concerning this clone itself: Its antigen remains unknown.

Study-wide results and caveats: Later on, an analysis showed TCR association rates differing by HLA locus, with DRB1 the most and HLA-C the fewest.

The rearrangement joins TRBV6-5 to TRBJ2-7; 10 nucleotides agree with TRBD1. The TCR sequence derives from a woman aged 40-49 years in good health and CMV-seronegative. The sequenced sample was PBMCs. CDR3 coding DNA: TGTGCCAGCAGTTACGGGACAGGGGTGTCCGAGCAGTACTTC. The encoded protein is CASSYGTGVSEQYF.